This T cell receptor beta chain was found in a study of blood T cells in healthy people across ages. Germline CDR1 and CDR2: LNHNV and YYDKDF (reference sequence). The CDR3 totals 14 residues. The V gene lost 5 bases and the J gene lost 7 bases, with 17 bases spanning the gap. Study-level findings and limits: Fewer expanded clones and more diversity marked long-lived versus aged donors.

For the second PCR, which ran for roughly 6 to 11 cycles, a sample-barcoded 5' primer and a J-beta primer mix were used. TCRdb passed the 5' RACE reads through MiXCR, listing each CDR3 protein once. In the table there are hundreds of thousands of distinct CDR3 sequences, about 32% of which are singletons. As concerns this clonotype: Its antigen is not identified.

The chain employs TRBV15 and TRBJ1-2; D gene uncertain. The sequence was obtained from a woman aged 80 or over in good health. The sample taken for sequencing was blood. In nucleotides, the CDR3 is TGTGCCACCAGCTCAAGCCCCCCGCAAGGTGGCTACACCTTC. As protein: CATSSSPPQGGYTF.